This is a list of T cell receptor beta chains from one sample in a study of shared clonotypes between healthy human individuals. The table came from immunoSEQ multiplex PCR; TCRdb's copy has only in-frame clones and leaves some out. The sample lists approximately 1.5 million clones, roughly 98% occurring once. Sequencing was carried out using naive CD4+ T cells sorted from blood. The source is a man under 40 in good health. Each CDR3 is given with its conserved first and last residue. The order of the fields is D gene, V gene, J gene, clone size, CDR3 protein, CDR3 DNA. The D gene is left open where the match is weak. Expanded clones get a size class; other rows say once, few or many, or leave the size out.

d_call: TRBD2; v_call: TRBV5-4; j_call: TRBJ2-3; clone_size: NA; cdr3_aa: CASSSGLGSDTQYF; cdr3_nt: TGTGCCAGCAGCAGCGGACTAGGATCAGATACGCAGTATTTT
d_call: NA; v_call: TRBV5-1; j_call: TRBJ2-2; clone_size: NA; cdr3_aa: CASKGSPNPNTGELFF; cdr3_nt: TGCGCCAGCAAAGGGTCACCCAATCCGAACACCGGGGAGCTGTTTTTT
d_call: NA; v_call: TRBV10-1; j_call: TRBJ2-7; clone_size: NA; cdr3_aa: CASSSTGTGRGEQYF; cdr3_nt: TGCGCCAGCAGTTCCACGGGGACTGGTAGAGGCGAGCAGTACTTC
d_call: TRBD2; v_call: TRBV11-2; j_call: TRBJ2-1; clone_size: NA; cdr3_aa: CASSFSGSYNEQFF; cdr3_nt: TGTGCCAGCAGCTTCAGCGGGAGCTACAATGAGCAGTTCTTC
d_call: NA; v_call: TRBV27; j_call: TRBJ2-1; clone_size: NA; cdr3_aa: CASSLYNEQFF; cdr3_nt: TGTGCCAGCAGTTTATACAATGAGCAGTTCTTC
d_call: TRBD1; v_call: TRBV28; j_call: TRBJ2-5; clone_size: NA; cdr3_aa: CASSLWEQGVQETQYF; cdr3_nt: TGTGCCAGCAGTTTATGGGAACAGGGGGTTCAAGAGACCCAGTACTTC
d_call: TRBD2; v_call: TRBV29-1; j_call: TRBJ2-3; clone_size: NA; cdr3_aa: CSVAGRVSDTQYF; cdr3_nt: TGCAGCGTTGCCGGGAGGGTATCAGATACGCAGTATTTT
d_call: NA; v_call: TRBV10-3; j_call: TRBJ2-5; clone_size: NA; cdr3_aa: CAISTTRAGETQYF; cdr3_nt: TGTGCCATCAGTACCACAAGGGCCGGCGAGACCCAGTACTTC
d_call: NA; v_call: TRBV6-5; j_call: TRBJ1-3; clone_size: NA; cdr3_aa: CASSVTSSSGNTIYF; cdr3_nt: TGTGCCAGCAGTGTAACATCGAGCTCTGGAAACACCATATATTTT
d_call: TRBD2; v_call: TRBV11-2; j_call: TRBJ2-3; clone_size: NA; cdr3_aa: CASSFGRLAGGGLWDTQYF; cdr3_nt: TGTGCCAGCAGCTTCGGCCGACTAGCGGGAGGGGGTCTATGGGATACGCAGTATTTT
d_call: NA; v_call: TRBV29-1; j_call: TRBJ2-3; clone_size: once; cdr3_aa: CSVATRLSTDTQYF; cdr3_nt: TGCAGCGTCGCGACTAGACTTAGCACAGATACGCAGTATTTT
d_call: NA; v_call: TRBV25-1; j_call: TRBJ1-1; clone_size: NA; cdr3_aa: CASRPWTENTEAFF; cdr3_nt: TGTGCCAGCAGGCCCTGGACAGAGAACACTGAAGCTTTCTTT
d_call: NA; v_call: TRBV19; j_call: TRBJ2-3; clone_size: NA; cdr3_aa: CASSLLGQTSTDTQYF; cdr3_nt: TGTGCCAGTAGCCTCCTTGGGCAGACGAGCACAGATACGCAGTATTTT
d_call: NA; v_call: TRBV11-3; j_call: TRBJ2-3; clone_size: NA; cdr3_aa: CASRSSATDTQYF; cdr3_nt: TGTGCCAGCAGATCTAGCGCCACAGATACGCAGTATTTT
d_call: TRBD2; v_call: TRBV7-9; j_call: TRBJ2-5; clone_size: NA; cdr3_aa: CASTTSGRRETQYF; cdr3_nt: TGTGCCAGCACCACTAGCGGGAGGCGTGAGACCCAGTACTTC
d_call: TRBD1; v_call: TRBV27; j_call: TRBJ1-4; clone_size: NA; cdr3_aa: CASSKQGFNEKLFF; cdr3_nt: TGTGCCAGCAGCAAACAGGGGTTTAATGAAAAACTGTTTTTT
d_call: TRBD2; v_call: TRBV28; j_call: TRBJ2-7; clone_size: NA; cdr3_aa: CASKLAVSSYEQYF; cdr3_nt: TGTGCCAGCAAACTAGCGGTGAGCTCCTACGAGCAGTACTTC
d_call: NA; v_call: TRBV15; j_call: TRBJ1-1; clone_size: NA; cdr3_aa: CATSKDRGINTEAFF; cdr3_nt: TGTGCCACCAGCAAAGATAGGGGGATTAACACTGAAGCTTTCTTT
d_call: TRBD2; v_call: TRBV5-1; j_call: TRBJ2-1; clone_size: NA; cdr3_aa: CASSQGLADNEQFF; cdr3_nt: TGCGCCAGCAGCCAGGGACTAGCGGACAATGAGCAGTTCTTC
d_call: NA; v_call: TRBV29-1; j_call: TRBJ2-7; clone_size: once; cdr3_aa: CSVGGRGVYEQYF; cdr3_nt: TGCAGCGTTGGAGGACGGGGTGTCTACGAGCAGTACTTC
d_call: NA; v_call: TRBV9; j_call: TRBJ2-1; clone_size: NA; cdr3_aa: CASSVIGGRGDEQFF; cdr3_nt: TGTGCCAGCAGCGTAATAGGGGGACGTGGGGATGAGCAGTTCTTC
d_call: TRBD1; v_call: TRBV19; j_call: TRBJ1-2; clone_size: NA; cdr3_aa: CASSPWTGGNYGYTF; cdr3_nt: TGTGCCAGTAGTCCTTGGACAGGTGGAAACTATGGCTACACCTTC
d_call: NA; v_call: TRBV12-5; j_call: TRBJ2-2; clone_size: NA; cdr3_aa: CASGLWVTPNTGELFF; cdr3_nt: TGTGCTAGTGGTTTGTGGGTAACACCCAACACCGGGGAGCTGTTTTTT
d_call: NA; v_call: TRBV30; j_call: TRBJ2-7; clone_size: NA; cdr3_aa: CAWRANNYAGEQYF; cdr3_nt: TGTGCCTGGAGGGCCAACAATTATGCGGGTGAGCAGTACTTC
d_call: NA; v_call: TRBV11-3; j_call: TRBJ2-2; clone_size: NA; cdr3_aa: CASSATGSGELFF; cdr3_nt: TGTGCCAGCAGCGCTACAGGATCCGGGGAGCTGTTTTTT